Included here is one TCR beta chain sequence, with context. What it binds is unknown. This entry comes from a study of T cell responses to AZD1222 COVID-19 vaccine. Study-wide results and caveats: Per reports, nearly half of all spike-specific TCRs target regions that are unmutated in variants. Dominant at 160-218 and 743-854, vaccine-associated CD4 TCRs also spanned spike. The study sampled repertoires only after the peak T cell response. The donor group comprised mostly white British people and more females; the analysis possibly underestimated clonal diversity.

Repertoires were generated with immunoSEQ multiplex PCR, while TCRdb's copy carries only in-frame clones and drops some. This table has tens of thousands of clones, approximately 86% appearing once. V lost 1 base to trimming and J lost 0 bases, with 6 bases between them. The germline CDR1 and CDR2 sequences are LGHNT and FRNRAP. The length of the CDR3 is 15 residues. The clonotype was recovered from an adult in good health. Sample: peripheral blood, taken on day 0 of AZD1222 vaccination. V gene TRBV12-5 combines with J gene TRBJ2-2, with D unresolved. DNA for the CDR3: TGTGCTAGTGGTTTGGAACGGTCGAACACCGGGGAGCTGTTTTTT. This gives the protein CASGLERSNTGELFF.